The 12 T cell receptor beta chains below come from one sample, sequenced in a study of blood T cell repertoires in COVID-19. Measured with immunoSEQ multiplex PCR; TCRdb has only the in-frame clones, and not every one. The repertoire holds more than 150,000 clones, with 75% to 80% as singletons. Sequenced input: peripheral blood. Receptors originate from a woman older than 75 with acute or convalescent COVID-19.

The chain uses TRBV5-1 and TRBJ2-5; weak D call: TRBD1 (6 bases). V lost 4 bases and J lost 1, with 11 bases in between. This CDR3 has 14 amino acids. Germline V gives CDR1 SGHRS, CDR2 YFSETQ. The CDR3 is CASSLRTVQETQYF. The CDR3 DNA follows: TGCGCCAGCAGCCTTCGGACAGTCCAAGAGACCCAGTACTTC.

The CDR3 reads CATASYNEQFF. CDR3 sequence (DNA): TGTGCCACCGCTAGTTACAATGAGCAGTTCTTC. The chain recombines TRBV24-1 with TRBJ2-1; D gene uncertain. The CDR3 totals 11 residues. V gave up 9 bases and J gave up 4 bases, with 6 bases separating them. The germline CDR1 and CDR2 sequences are KGHDR and SFDVKD.

The chain is built from TRBV7-9 and TRBJ1-5; 8 bases map to TRBD1. V trimming: 5 bases; J trimming: 6 bases; junction bases outside the gene matches: 9. Germline lookup yields CDR1 SEHNR and CDR2 FQNEAQ (reference sequence). The CDR3 is made up of 15 amino acids. The CDR3 loop is CASSQSGGEGQPQHF. For the CDR3, the DNA is TGTGCCAGCAGCCAGTCAGGGGGCGAGGGTCAGCCCCAGCATTTT.

This chain links TRBV5-1 with TRBJ2-2; D gene uncertain. Trimming cost V 4 bases and J 8 bases, with 12 bases left between them. Germline CDR1 SGHRS, CDR2 YFSETQ. This CDR3 contains 13 residues. Here the CDR3 reads CASSLQMSGELFF. The CDR3 bases are TGCGCCAGCAGCCTCCAGATGTCTGGGGAGCTGTTTTTT.

The chain uses TRBV12-5 and TRBJ2-2; D may be TRBD1 (6 bases). Deletions cut 6 bases from V and 0 bases from J, with 11 bases between. The CDR3 extends over 15 amino acids. CDR1 is LGHNT and CDR2 is FRNRAP in the germline V gene. CDR3 nucleotide sequence: TGTGCTAGTGGATGGACAGCCGCGAACACCGGGGAGCTGTTTTTT. This encodes CASGWTAANTGELFF.

The CDR3 spells CASSPEGGRDTEAFF. For the CDR3, the DNA is TGCGCCAGCAGCCCCGAAGGGGGACGGGACACTGAAGCTTTCTTT. This chain links TRBV5-1 with TRBJ1-1; TRBD1 might be the D (6 bases). Trimming pared 4 bases from V and 3 bases from J, leaving 16 bases between. This CDR3 has 15 residues. Germline lookup yields CDR1 SGHRS and CDR2 YFSETQ.

The chain recombines TRBV6-5 with TRBJ1-2, with a tentative D call TRBD1 (6 bases). Trimming pared 8 bases from V and 2 bases from J, leaving 18 bases between. Germline V gene data show CDR1 as MNHEY and CDR2 as SVGAGI. CDR3 size: 15 residues. DNA for the CDR3: TGTGCCAGCGGACTCCGGGACACCTTAAACTATGGCTACACCTTC. Its translation is CASGLRDTLNYGYTF.

J is TRBJ2-1 and V is TRBV7-3; TRBD2 agrees at 11 bases. The V gene end was trimmed by 2 bases and the J gene end by 2 bases; junction bases not matched to a gene: 8. CDR3 length: 18 amino acids. Germline loops: CDR1 SGHTA, CDR2 FQGTGA. The CDR3 DNA is TGTGCCAGCAGCTTATCGGGATTAGCGGGAGGGGCCTACAATGAGCAGTTCTTC. It specifies CASSLSGLAGGAYNEQFF.

The chain has TRBV14 and TRBJ1-5; 9 nucleotides line up with TRBD1. CDR1 and CDR2 from the germline V gene are SGHDN and FVKESK. The CDR3 loop spans 19 amino acids. V lost 0 bases, J lost 1 base, and 10 bases stayed unmatched. The CDR3 loop reads CASSQDQGDREGSNQPQHF. The CDR3 DNA reads as TGTGCCAGCAGCCAAGACCAGGGGGACAGGGAAGGGAGCAATCAGCCCCAGCATTTT.

The chain combines TRBV18 with TRBJ1-1; tentative D call: TRBD1 (5 bases). V lost 6 bases and J lost 4, with 12 bases in between. The CDR3 consists of 13 residues. The germline V gene has CDR1 KGHSH and CDR2 LQKENI. The CDR3 sequence is CASSPRGSTEAFF. The CDR3 DNA sequence: TGTGCCAGCTCCCCCCGGGGGTCCACTGAAGCTTTCTTT.

This clone turned up a few times. This rearrangement joins TRBV18 to TRBJ2-7; 10 bases line up with TRBD2. CDR3 length equals 14 residues. The V gene end was trimmed by 5 bases and the J gene end by 4 bases; junction bases not matched to a gene: 5. Germline CDR1 is KGHSH and CDR2 is LQKENI. CDR3 in DNA: TGTGCCAGCTCAATAACTAGCGGGGCGTACGAGCAGTACTTC. Its protein product is CASSITSGAYEQYF. The whole variable domain, remainder taken from reference TRBV18 and TRBJ2-7, is NAGVMQNPRHLVRRRGQEARLRCSPMKGHSHVYWYRQLPEEGLKFMVYLQKENIIDESGMPKERFSAEFPKEGPSILRIQQVVRGDSAAYFCASSITSGAYEQYFGPGTRLTVT.

This chain joins TRBV18 and TRBJ1-2, with D perhaps matching TRBD1 (6 bases). CDR1 and CDR2 from the germline V gene are KGHSH and LQKENI. The CDR3 is 16 amino acids. The V gene lost 0 bases and the J gene lost 1 base, with 12 bases spanning the gap. CDR3 region: CASSPPTGKVNYGYTF. CDR3 nucleotide sequence: TGTGCCAGCTCACCACCTACAGGGAAGGTTAACTATGGCTACACCTTC.